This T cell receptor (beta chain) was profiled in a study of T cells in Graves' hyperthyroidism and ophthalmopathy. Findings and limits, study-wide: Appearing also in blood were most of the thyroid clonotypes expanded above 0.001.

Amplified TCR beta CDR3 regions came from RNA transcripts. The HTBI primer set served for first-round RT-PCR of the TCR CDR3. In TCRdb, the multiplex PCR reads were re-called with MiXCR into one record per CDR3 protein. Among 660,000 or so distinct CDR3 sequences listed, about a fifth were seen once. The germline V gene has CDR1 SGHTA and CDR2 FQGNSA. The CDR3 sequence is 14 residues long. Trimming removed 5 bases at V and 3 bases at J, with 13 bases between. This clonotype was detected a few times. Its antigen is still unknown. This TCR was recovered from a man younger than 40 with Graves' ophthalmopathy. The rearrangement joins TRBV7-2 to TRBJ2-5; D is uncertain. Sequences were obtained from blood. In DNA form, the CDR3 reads TGTGCCAGCAGCCCCCCTCCCGCTGAAGAGACCCAGTACTTC. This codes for CASSPPPAEETQYF.